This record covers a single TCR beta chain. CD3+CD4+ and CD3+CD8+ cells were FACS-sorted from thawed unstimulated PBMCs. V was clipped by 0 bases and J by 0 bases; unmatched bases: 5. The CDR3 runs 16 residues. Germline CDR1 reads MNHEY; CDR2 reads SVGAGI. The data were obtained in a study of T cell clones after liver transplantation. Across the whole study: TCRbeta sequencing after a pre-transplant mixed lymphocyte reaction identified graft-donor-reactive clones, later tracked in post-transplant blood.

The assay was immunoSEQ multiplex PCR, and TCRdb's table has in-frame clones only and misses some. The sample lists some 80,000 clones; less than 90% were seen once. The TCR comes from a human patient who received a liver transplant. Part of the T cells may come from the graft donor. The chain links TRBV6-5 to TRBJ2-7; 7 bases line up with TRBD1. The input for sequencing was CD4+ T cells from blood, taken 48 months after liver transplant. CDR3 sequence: CASSYSTGQVSYEQYF. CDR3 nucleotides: TGTGCCAGCAGTTACTCGACAGGACAGGTCTCCTACGAGCAGTACTTC.